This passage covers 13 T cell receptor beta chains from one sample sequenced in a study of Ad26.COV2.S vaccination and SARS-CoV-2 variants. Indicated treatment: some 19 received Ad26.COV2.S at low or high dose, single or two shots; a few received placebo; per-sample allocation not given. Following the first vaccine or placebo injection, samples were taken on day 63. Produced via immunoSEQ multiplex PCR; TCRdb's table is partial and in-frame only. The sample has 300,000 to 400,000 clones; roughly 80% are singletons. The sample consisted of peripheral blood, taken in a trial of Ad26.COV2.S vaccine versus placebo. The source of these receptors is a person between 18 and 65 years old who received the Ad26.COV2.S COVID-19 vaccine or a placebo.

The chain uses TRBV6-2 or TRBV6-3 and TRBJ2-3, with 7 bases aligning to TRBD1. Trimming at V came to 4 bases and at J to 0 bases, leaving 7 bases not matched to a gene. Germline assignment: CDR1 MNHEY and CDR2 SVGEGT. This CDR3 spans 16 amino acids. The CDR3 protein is CASSLRQGFSTDTQYF. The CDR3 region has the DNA TGTGCCAGCAGTTTAAGACAGGGCTTTAGCACAGATACGCAGTATTTT.

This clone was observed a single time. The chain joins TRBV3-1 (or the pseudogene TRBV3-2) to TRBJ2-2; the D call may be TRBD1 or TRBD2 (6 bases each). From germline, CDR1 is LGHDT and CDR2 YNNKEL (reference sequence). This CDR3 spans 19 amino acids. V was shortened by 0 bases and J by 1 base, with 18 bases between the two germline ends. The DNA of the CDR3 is TGTGCCAGCAGCCAAGACCCAAAGTCGGAGGGGGAGAACACCGGGGAGCTGTTTTTT. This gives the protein CASSQDPKSEGENTGELFF.

The chain's CDR3 is CASGGQQYGYTF. The CDR3 DNA reads as TGTGCCAGCGGGGGACAACAATATGGCTACACCTTC. J is TRBJ1-2 and V is TRBV4-2, with a tentative D call TRBD1 (6 bases). The germline V gene encodes CDR1 LGHNA and CDR2 YNFKEQ. CDR3 size: 12 residues. V was clipped by 8 bases and J by 5 bases, with 12 bases between them.

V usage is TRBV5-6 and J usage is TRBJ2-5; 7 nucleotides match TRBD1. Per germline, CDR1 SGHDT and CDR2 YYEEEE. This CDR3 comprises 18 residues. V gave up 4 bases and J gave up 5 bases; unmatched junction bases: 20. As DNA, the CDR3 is TGTGCCAGCAGCCAGTTTCATTCTACGGGACAGTACGGGGAGACCCAGTACTTC. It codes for CASSQFHSTGQYGETQYF.

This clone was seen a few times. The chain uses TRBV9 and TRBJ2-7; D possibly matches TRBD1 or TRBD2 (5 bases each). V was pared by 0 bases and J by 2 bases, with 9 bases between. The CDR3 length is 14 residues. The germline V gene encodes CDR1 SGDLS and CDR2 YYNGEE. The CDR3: CASSVGDGAYEQYF. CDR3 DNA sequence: TGTGCCAGCAGCGTAGGGGACGGTGCCTACGAGCAGTACTTC.

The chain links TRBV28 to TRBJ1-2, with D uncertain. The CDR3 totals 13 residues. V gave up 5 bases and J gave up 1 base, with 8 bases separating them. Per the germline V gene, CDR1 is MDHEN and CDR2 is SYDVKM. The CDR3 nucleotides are TGTGCCAGCAGTCAGCAGCTTAACTATGGCTACACCTTC. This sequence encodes CASSQQLNYGYTF.

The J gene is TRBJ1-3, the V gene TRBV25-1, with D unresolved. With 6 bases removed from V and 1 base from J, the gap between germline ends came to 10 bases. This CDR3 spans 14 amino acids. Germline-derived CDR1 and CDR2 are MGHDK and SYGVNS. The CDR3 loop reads CASSDGLSGNTIYF. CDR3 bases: TGTGCCAGCAGCGACGGTTTATCTGGAAACACCATATATTTT.

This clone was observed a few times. CDR3 region: CASRMTGADSYEQYF. CDR3 DNA: TGTGCCAGCCGTATGACAGGGGCCGACTCCTACGAGCAGTACTTC. V is TRBV5-6 and J is TRBJ2-7, with 8 bases aligning to TRBD1. The CDR3 has 15 amino acids. Per germline, CDR1 SGHDT and CDR2 YYEEEE. V shed 7 bases, J shed 0 bases, and the junction held 9 bases outside the gene matches.

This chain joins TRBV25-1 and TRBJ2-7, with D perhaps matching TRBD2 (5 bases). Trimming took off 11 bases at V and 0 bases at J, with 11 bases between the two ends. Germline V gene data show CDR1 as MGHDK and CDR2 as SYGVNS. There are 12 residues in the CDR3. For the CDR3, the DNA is TGTGCCGCCAGCGGTACCTCCTACGAGCAGTACTTC. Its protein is CAASGTSYEQYF.

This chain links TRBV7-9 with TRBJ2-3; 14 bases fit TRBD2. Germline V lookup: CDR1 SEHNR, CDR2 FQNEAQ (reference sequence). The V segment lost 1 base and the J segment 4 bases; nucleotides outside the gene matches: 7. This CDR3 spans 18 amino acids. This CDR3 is CASSLVPGTSGSPDTQYF. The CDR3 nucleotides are TGTGCCAGCAGCTTAGTCCCTGGGACTAGCGGGAGCCCAGATACGCAGTATTTT.

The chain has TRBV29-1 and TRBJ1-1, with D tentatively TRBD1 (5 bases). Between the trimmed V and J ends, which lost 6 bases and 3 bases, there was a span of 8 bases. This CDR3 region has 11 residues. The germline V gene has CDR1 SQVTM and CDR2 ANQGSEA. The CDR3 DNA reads TGCAGCGTCAGGGTTTACACTGAAGCTTTCTTT. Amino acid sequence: CSVRVYTEAFF.

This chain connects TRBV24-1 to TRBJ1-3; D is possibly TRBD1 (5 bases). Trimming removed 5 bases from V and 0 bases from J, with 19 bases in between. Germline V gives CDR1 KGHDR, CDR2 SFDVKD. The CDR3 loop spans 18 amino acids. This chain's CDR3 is CATSVLKPGRISGNTIYF. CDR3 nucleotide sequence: TGTGCCACCAGTGTCCTGAAACCGGGACGTATCTCTGGAAACACCATATATTTT.

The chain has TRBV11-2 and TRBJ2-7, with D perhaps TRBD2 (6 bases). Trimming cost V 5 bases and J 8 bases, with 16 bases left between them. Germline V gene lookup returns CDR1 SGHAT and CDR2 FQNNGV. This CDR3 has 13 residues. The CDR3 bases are TGTGCCAGCAGCCCTGGGCGGGGAGACAAGCAGTACTTC. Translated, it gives CASSPGRGDKQYF.